This record concerns one T cell receptor (beta chain) sequence. The length of the CDR3 is 15 residues. The V gene lost 5 bases and the J gene lost 7 bases, with 15 bases spanning the gap. Looked up from germline, CDR1 is SGHVS and CDR2 is FQNEAQ. This specimen comes from a study of blood T cell repertoires in COVID-19. Seattle patients were enrolled during active infection and followed longitudinally. Authors' processing steps: The authors estimated nucleated cell counts from reference gene primer amplification. Generated by immunoSEQ multiplex PCR, the TCRdb table keeps only in-frame clones and is missing some. V, J and clone size are those of that table, while D and trimming were read from the DNA. The sample holds 75,000 to 95,000 clones, around 82% seen once.

The chain carries TRBV7-8 and TRBJ1-6; D not certain. The source material was peripheral blood. This TCR was sampled from a man in his 60s with COVID-19, enrolled during active disease. The CDR3 loop is CASSAARTENSPLHF. The CDR3 nucleotides are TGTGCCAGCAGCGCCGCACGGACTGAGAATTCACCCCTCCACTTT.